This TCR beta chain was recorded in a study of control samples from healthy donors and cancer patients. Libraries were prepared by immunoSEQ multiplex PCR; TCRdb keeps only in-frame clonotypes and omits some of them. This repertoire shows about 98,000 clones, 79% found once; its top ten account for under 12%. The specimen sequenced was blood. The TCR was taken from a woman aged 25 to 39 in good health.

The CDR3 protein is CASSLAPLMGIAAMGEQYF. CDR3 nucleotides: TGTGCCAGCAGCTTGGCCCCCCTAATGGGTATAGCGGCCATGGGGGAGCAGTACTTC. The rearrangement joins TRBV5-4 to TRBJ2-7, with D possibly being TRBD2 (6 bases). CDR1 SGHNT and CDR2 YYREEE come from the germline V gene (reference sequence). V was cut by 0 bases and J by 7 bases, with 29 bases left in between. CDR3 size: 19 residues.